Given below is one T cell receptor (beta chain) in context. Its antigen is still unknown. TCR templates numbering 75,000 to 100,000 were assayed per sample. Data came from immunoSEQ multiplex PCR; TCRdb stores just in-frame clones and leaves some out. The data show tens of thousands of clones, with 94% seen just once and over 0.25% held by the top ten. With 8 bases removed from V and 2 bases from J, the gap between germline ends came to 14 bases. This CDR3 spans 14 amino acids. Germline CDR1 and CDR2: KGHSH and LQKENI. This sample is drawn from a study of siplizumab effects on memory and regulatory T cells. Overall study results and limits: Under siplizumab, alloreactive sequences traced to unstimulated CD4+ memory cells were significantly reduced. A major contribution to the alloresponse seemed to be made by naive T cells, which seemed more diverse than memory cells.

The chain uses TRBV18 and TRBJ2-3; the D gene is possibly TRBD1 (6 bases). This clonotype was obtained from a human donor in good health. Sequenced: non-Treg CD4+ T cells sorted from blood. The CDR3 here is CASTRTANTDTQYF. The CDR3 bases are TGTGCCAGCACCCGGACAGCGAACACAGATACGCAGTATTTT.